Each of the 30 T cell receptor beta chains below was sequenced from the same sample in a study of cytomegalovirus exposure and HLA in healthy donors. The PCR contained 60 Vbeta and 13 Jbeta primers. Profiling relied on immunoSEQ multiplex PCR, and the TCRdb table lists in-frame clones only, not all of them. The sample lists about 160,000 clones, roughly 80% occurring once. Sequencing used PBMCs. The origin of the receptors is a man aged 40-55 years in good health and CMV-seronegative.

The table lists this clone with a few counts. V is TRBV6-6 and J is TRBJ1-1, with TRBD1 as a possible D gene (5 bases). The CDR3 has 13 residues. Germline CDR1 reads MNHNY; CDR2 reads SVGAGI (reference sequence). V gave up 5 bases and J gave up 5 bases, with 12 bases separating them. CDR3: CASSTDRRTEAFF. The DNA for the CDR3 is TGTGCCAGCAGTACAGACAGAAGAACTGAAGCTTTCTTT.

The chain has TRBV6-6 and TRBJ1-1; 7 bases are shared with TRBD1. After removal of 5 bases from V and 4 bases from J, the junction contained 4 bases not matched to a gene. This CDR3 region has 13 residues. Per the germline V gene, CDR1 is MNHNY and CDR2 is SVGAGI (reference sequence). CDR3 sequence: CASSPSGGTEAFF. CDR3 nucleotides: TGTGCCAGCAGTCCCTCAGGGGGCACTGAAGCTTTCTTT.

This rearrangement joins TRBV7-9 to TRBJ2-5; possibly TRBD2 for D (6 bases). Germline loops: CDR1 SEHNR, CDR2 FQNEAQ (reference sequence). The CDR3 runs 13 residues. Trimming removed 3 bases at V and 7 bases at J, with 12 bases between. CDR3 sequence reads: CASSFSGPGTQYF. DNA of the CDR3: TGTGCCAGCAGCTTTAGCGGCCCCGGGACCCAGTACTTC.

The rearrangement links TRBV9 to TRBJ1-2, with D uncertain. Germline V gene data show CDR1 as SGDLS and CDR2 as YYNGEE. The CDR3 has 13 amino acids. Trimming stripped 7 bases from V and 1 base from J, with 11 bases between. The CDR3 DNA sequence: TGTGCCAGCGGAGACCGGGGTAACTATGGCTACACCTTC. It specifies CASGDRGNYGYTF.

The table lists this clone with a count of one. This rearrangement joins TRBV5-6 to TRBJ1-5; perhaps TRBD1 as D (5 bases). Trimming left V 4 bases short and J 7 bases short, with 21 bases between. In germline, CDR1 is SGHDT, CDR2 YYEEEE. CDR3 length: 16 amino acids. CDR3 in DNA: TGTGCCAGCAGCCTAAGGACACCAGGCAAGGGGCAGCCCCAGCATTTT. Translated: CASSLRTPGKGQPQHF.

The chain carries TRBV6-5 and TRBJ1-1, with a weak D call TRBD1 (5 bases). The CDR3 is 14 amino acids. Trimming removed 0 bases at V and 4 bases at J, with 9 bases between. In germline, CDR1 is MNHEY, CDR2 SVGAGI. The DNA for the CDR3 is TGTGCCAGCAGTTACTCGGGGGGAATCACTGAAGCTTTCTTT. Encoded protein: CASSYSGGITEAFF.

The chain combines TRBV4-2 with TRBJ2-5; the D gene is possibly TRBD1 (5 bases). Trimming shortened V by 0 bases and J by 2 bases, and 10 bases separated the two germline ends. Germline lookup yields CDR1 LGHNA and CDR2 YNFKEQ. The length of the CDR3 is 15 residues. As DNA, the CDR3 is TGTGCCAGCAGCCAAGAAAGCTCAGGGCAAGAGACCCAGTACTTC. Encoded protein: CASSQESSGQETQYF.

V gene TRBV19 combines with J gene TRBJ1-1; TRBD1 matches at 8 bases. This CDR3 is 17 amino acids long. With V trimmed by 5 bases and J by 2 bases, 13 bases remained unmatched. Germline-derived CDR1 and CDR2 are LNHDA and SQIVND (reference sequence). The CDR3 sequence: CASSAHGQGGGNTEAFF. Written as DNA, the CDR3 is TGTGCCAGTAGTGCCCATGGACAGGGCGGGGGTAACACTGAAGCTTTCTTT. Based on the CDR3 plus reference TRBV19 and TRBJ1-1, the full variable domain is DGGITQSPKYLFRKEGQNVTLSCEQNLNHDAMYWYRQDPGQGLRLIYYSQIVNDFQKGDIAEGYSVSREKKESFPLTVTSAQKNPTAFYLCASSAHGQGGGNTEAFFGQGTRLTVV.

The chain recombines TRBV18 with TRBJ2-2; D may be TRBD1 (5 bases). V was pared by 2 bases and J by 0 bases, with 10 bases between. The CDR3 totals 16 residues. Germline V gene lookup returns CDR1 KGHSH and CDR2 LQKENI. DNA of the CDR3: TGTGCCAGCTCACCATGGACACGAACGAACACCGGGGAGCTGTTTTTT. Translated, it gives CASSPWTRTNTGELFF.

The V call is TRBV30, the J call TRBJ2-7; tentative D call: TRBD1 (6 bases). The V and J ends lost 1 base and 9 bases respectively, with 10 bases between them. The CDR3 consists of 11 residues. Germline-derived CDR1 and CDR2 are GTSNPN and SVGIG (reference sequence). The CDR3 coding sequence is TGTGCCTGGAGTGGGGGGCAGGGGCAGTACTTC. It encodes CAWSGGQGQYF.

The chain couples TRBV4-1 to TRBJ2-6; tentative D call: TRBD1 (5 bases). Trimming removed 2 bases at V and 0 bases at J, with 11 bases between. This CDR3 has 17 amino acids. CDR1 is MGHRA, CDR2 YSYEKL, per germline. CDR3 DNA: TGCGCCAGCAGCCAATCCGACAGACTCTCTGGGGCCAACGTCCTGACTTTC. This gives the protein CASSQSDRLSGANVLTF.

This chain connects TRBV5-4 to TRBJ1-2; weak D call: TRBD1 (5 bases). The CDR3 has 13 residues. Germline assignment: CDR1 SGHNT and CDR2 YYREEE (reference sequence). The ends were cut back, 4 bases at V and 3 bases at J, with 10 bases in the middle. Written as DNA, the CDR3 is TGTGCCAGCAGCAACCGACAGTACTATGGCTACACCTTC. Protein product: CASSNRQYYGYTF.

Only a few counts were recorded for this clone. The rearrangement links TRBV6-1 to TRBJ1-1, with a weak D call TRBD1 (6 bases). The CDR3 sequence is 15 residues long. Germline values: CDR1 MNHNS, CDR2 SASEGT. Trimming stripped 5 bases from V and 5 bases from J, with 18 bases between. This chain's CDR3 is CASSPLGRGGTEAFF. The CDR3, as DNA: TGTGCCAGCAGTCCGTTGGGGAGGGGGGGAACTGAAGCTTTCTTT.

The rearrangement links TRBV30 to TRBJ2-1, with 7 bases aligning to TRBD1. The junction had 5 bases not matched to a gene; V was cut back by 7 bases and J by 5 bases. The CDR3 spans 12 residues. Germline CDR1 and CDR2: GTSNPN and SVGIG (reference sequence). The CDR3 DNA is TGTGCCTCATCGACAGGGAACAATGAGCAGTTCTTC. Amino acid sequence: CASSTGNNEQFF. The full variable domain, rest sourced from reference TRBV30 and TRBJ2-1, is SQTIHQWPATLVQPVGSPLSLECTVEGTSNPNLYWYRQAAGRGLQLLFYSVGIGQISSEVPQNLSASRPQDRQFILSSKKLLLSDSGFYLCASSTGNNEQFFGPGTRLTVL.

This clone has only one observation. Other nucleotide sequences in the sample specify the same CDR3. V and J are TRBV2 and TRBJ1-5; the D gene is possibly TRBD1 (6 bases). The CDR3 is made up of 14 amino acids. Germline values: CDR1 SNHLY, CDR2 FYNNEI. The V end lost 5 bases, the J end lost 2 bases, and 10 bases lay between the germline ends. The CDR3 reads CASSMDRRNQPQHF. The CDR3 nucleotides are TGTGCCAGCAGTATGGACAGACGCAATCAGCCCCAGCATTTT.

The chain combines TRBV5-1 with TRBJ1-1, with TRBD1 identical over 8 bases. Germline V lookup: CDR1 SGHRS, CDR2 YFSETQ. The CDR3 is made up of 16 amino acids. V lost 2 bases and J lost 7; bases outside the gene matches: 13. The CDR3 protein is CASSFGQGVTGGEAFF. The DNA for the CDR3 is TGCGCCAGCAGCTTTGGACAGGGTGTGACGGGGGGTGAAGCTTTCTTT.

The chain uses TRBV30 and TRBJ1-4; 8 positions match TRBD1. The CDR3 runs 15 residues. J lost 10 bases, V lost 4 bases, and 14 bases had no gene match. CDR1 is GTSNPN and CDR2 is SVGIG in the germline V gene (reference sequence). CDR3: CAWTDRVLGSGKLFF. Here the CDR3 DNA reads TGTGCCTGGACGGACAGGGTCTTAGGGTCTGGAAAACTGTTTTTT.

The chain links TRBV5-5 to TRBJ2-5; TRBD2 matches 7 bases. Trimming at V came to 4 bases and at J to 3 bases, leaving 9 bases not matched to a gene. CDR1 is SGHKS, CDR2 YYEKEE, per germline (reference sequence). This CDR3 is built from 15 residues. CDR3 in amino acids: CASSQGGTPKETQYF. The CDR3 DNA reads TGTGCCAGCAGCCAGGGAGGGACTCCCAAAGAGACCCAGTACTTC.

The J gene is TRBJ1-6, the V gene TRBV27; 7 bases map to TRBD1. This CDR3 is 15 amino acids long. Germline assignment: CDR1 MNHEY and CDR2 SMNVEV (reference sequence). J was trimmed by 10 bases and V by 4 bases; bases with no gene match: 10. Written as DNA, the CDR3 is TGTGCCAGCAGTTCCTATGACAGGGATCGGTCACCCCTCCACTTT. It translates to CASSSYDRDRSPLHF.

The chain recombines TRBV5-6 with TRBJ2-1; possible D gene TRBD1, 5 bases. Trimming took off 4 bases at V and 6 bases at J, with 8 bases between the two ends. The germline V gene has CDR1 SGHDT and CDR2 YYEEEE. This CDR3 region has 12 residues. In DNA, the CDR3 is TGTGCCAGCAGCCACCAGGGCAATGAGCAGTTCTTC. This sequence encodes CASSHQGNEQFF. The entire variable domain, with the rest obtained from reference TRBV5-6 and TRBJ2-1, is as follows: DAGVTQSPTHLIKTRGQQVTLRCSPKSGHDTVSWYQQALGQGPQFIFQYYEEEERQRGNFPDRFSGHQFPNYSSELNVNALLLGDSALYLCASSHQGNEQFFGPGTRLTVL.

The chain joins TRBV2 to TRBJ2-1; 10 bases line up with TRBD2. CDR1 and CDR2 (germline): SNHLY, FYNNEI. Trimming took 4 bases from V and 4 from J; bases not matched to a gene: 13. This CDR3 comprises 18 residues. CDR3: CASSGVGASGGDYNEQFF. CDR3 nucleotide sequence: TGTGCCAGCAGTGGCGTCGGAGCTAGCGGGGGTGATTACAATGAGCAGTTCTTC. The variable domain in full, with the rest retrieved from reference TRBV2 and TRBJ2-1, is EPEVTQTPSHQVTQMGQEVILRCVPISNHLYFYWYRQILGQKVEFLVSFYNNEISEKSEIFDDQFSVERPDGSNFTLKIRSTKLEDSAMYFCASSGVGASGGDYNEQFFGPGTRLTVL.

The chain recombines TRBV4-1 with TRBJ2-7; tentatively, D is TRBD2 (6 bases). There are 14 residues in the CDR3. V was pared by 1 base and J by 2 bases, with 9 bases between. The germline V gene encodes CDR1 MGHRA and CDR2 YSYEKL. CDR3 nucleotides: TGCGCCAGCAGCCAAGGACTAGGGACCTACGAGCAGTACTTC. Encoded protein: CASSQGLGTYEQYF.

To note about this clone: At one of its ends the junction is not consistent with the germline gene, which may arise from a read error. This chain links TRBV7-7 with TRBJ2-5; TRBD1 matches 12 bases. Germline V gene data show CDR1 as SSHAT and CDR2 as FNYEAQ (reference sequence). CDR3 length: 16 amino acids. The DNA of the CDR3 is TGTGCTAGCAGCTCCATTAGGGACAGGGGGCGAGAGACCCAGTACTTC. Translated: CASSSIRDRGRETQYF.

The chain is built from TRBV25-1 and TRBJ1-6; D is ambiguous. This CDR3 contains 15 residues. The ends were cut back, 3 bases at V and 8 bases at J, with 14 bases in the middle. Germline values: CDR1 MGHDK, CDR2 SYGVNS. The CDR3 is CASSDSAEVYSPLHF. CDR3 in DNA: TGTGCCAGCAGTGACAGCGCCGAGGTTTATTCACCCCTCCACTTT. Based on the CDR3 plus reference TRBV25-1 and TRBJ1-6, the full variable domain is EADIYQTPRYLVIGTGKKITLECSQTMGHDKMYWYQQDPGMELHLIHYSYGVNSTEKGDLSSESTVSRIRTEHFPLTLESARPSHTSQYLCASSDSAEVYSPLHFGNGTRLTVT.

The chain uses TRBV6-1 and TRBJ2-5, with 7 bases lining up with TRBD1. Germline lookup yields CDR1 MNHNS and CDR2 SASEGT. Trimming at V came to 5 bases and at J to 1 base, leaving 7 bases not matched to a gene. The CDR3 runs to 15 residues. The CDR3 loop is CASSPGGLSQETQYF. CDR3 bases: TGTGCCAGCAGTCCAGGGGGTCTCAGCCAAGAGACCCAGTACTTC.

In its sample, this clone was seen a few times. This chain joins TRBV10-3 and TRBJ2-1, with 8 positions matching TRBD1. The CDR3 consists of 16 residues. Germline-derived CDR1 and CDR2 are ENHRY and SYGVKD. Trimming removed 6 bases from V and 1 base from J; junction bases left unmatched: 8. The CDR3 here is CAISDRGSSSYNEQFF. CDR3 DNA sequence: TGTGCCATCAGCGACAGGGGATCTTCTTCCTACAATGAGCAGTTCTTC.

The chain uses TRBV7-2 and TRBJ2-5; 9 bases match TRBD1. The ends lost 4 bases at V and 5 bases at J; junction bases unmatched: 8. In germline, CDR1 is SGHTA, CDR2 FQGNSA. CDR3 length: 15 amino acids. The CDR3: CASSSTGTGSETQYF. The CDR3 DNA reads TGTGCCAGCAGCTCCACCGGGACAGGGAGTGAGACCCAGTACTTC.

V is TRBV19 and J is TRBJ2-7, with 10 bases aligning to TRBD1. The germline V gene has CDR1 LNHDA and CDR2 SQIVND (reference sequence). V lost 5 bases and J lost 1; bases outside the gene matches: 8. The CDR3 extends over 16 amino acids. CDR3 DNA: TGTGCCAGTAGTTTACGACAGGGGGCGCGATCCTACGAGCAGTACTTC. Its translation: CASSLRQGARSYEQYF.

The V gene is TRBV5-1, the J gene TRBJ2-3; 7 nucleotides align to TRBD2. The CDR3 length is 16 residues. The V gene end was trimmed by 4 bases and the J gene end by 1 base; junction bases not matched to a gene: 9. Germline V lookup: CDR1 SGHRS, CDR2 YFSETQ. In nucleotides, the CDR3 is TGCGCCAGCAGCCCCACCTCTAGCGGTCGCACAGATACGCAGTATTTT. Residues: CASSPTSSGRTDTQYF.

This clone was counted a single time. The V call is TRBV11-2, the J call TRBJ2-2; 11 bases align to TRBD1. The CDR3 sequence is 16 residues long. The germline gives CDR1 SGHAT, CDR2 FQNNGV. V lost 2 bases to trimming and J lost 6 bases; unmatched junction nucleotides: 5. Here the CDR3 reads CASSLKVGQGAGELFF. CDR3 nucleotides: TGTGCCAGCAGCTTAAAAGTGGGACAGGGGGCCGGGGAGCTGTTTTTT.